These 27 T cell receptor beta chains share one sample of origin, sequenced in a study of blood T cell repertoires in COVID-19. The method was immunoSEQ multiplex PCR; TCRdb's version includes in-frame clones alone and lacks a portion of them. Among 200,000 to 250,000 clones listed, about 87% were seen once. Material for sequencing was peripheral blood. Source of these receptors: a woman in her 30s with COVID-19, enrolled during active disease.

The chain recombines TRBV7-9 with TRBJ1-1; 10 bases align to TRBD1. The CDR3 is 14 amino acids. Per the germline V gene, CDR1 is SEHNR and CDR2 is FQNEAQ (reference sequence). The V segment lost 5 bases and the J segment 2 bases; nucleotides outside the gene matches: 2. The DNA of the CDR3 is TGTGCCAGCAGCCGGGACAGGGGAAACACTGAAGCTTTCTTT. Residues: CASSRDRGNTEAFF. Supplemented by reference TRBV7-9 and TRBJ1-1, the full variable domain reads DTGVSQNPRHKITKRGQNVTFRCDPISEHNRLYWYRQTLGQGPEFLTYFQNEAQLEKSRLLSDRFSAERPKGSFSTLEIQRTEQGDSAMYLCASSRDRGNTEAFFGQGTRLTVV.

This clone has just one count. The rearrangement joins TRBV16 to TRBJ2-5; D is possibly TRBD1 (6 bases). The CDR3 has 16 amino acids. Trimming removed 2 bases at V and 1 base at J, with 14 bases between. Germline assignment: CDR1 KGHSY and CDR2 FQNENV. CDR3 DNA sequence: TGTGCCAGCAGCCAACCGGACAGCACAATCCAAGAGACCCAGTACTTC. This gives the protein CASSQPDSTIQETQYF.

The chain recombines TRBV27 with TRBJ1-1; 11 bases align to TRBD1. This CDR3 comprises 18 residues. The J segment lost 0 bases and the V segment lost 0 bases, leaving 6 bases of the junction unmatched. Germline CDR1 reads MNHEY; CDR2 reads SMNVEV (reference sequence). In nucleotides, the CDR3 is TGTGCCAGCAGTTTATCGGGGGGACAGGGGGTGATGAACACTGAAGCTTTCTTT. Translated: CASSLSGGQGVMNTEAFF.

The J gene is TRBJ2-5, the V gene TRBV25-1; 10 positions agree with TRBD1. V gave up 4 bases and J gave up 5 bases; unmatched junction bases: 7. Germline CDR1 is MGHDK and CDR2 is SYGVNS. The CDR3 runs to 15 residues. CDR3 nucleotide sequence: TGTGCCAGCAGTGGGAGACAGGGGGCGCAGGAGACCCAGTACTTC. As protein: CASSGRQGAQETQYF. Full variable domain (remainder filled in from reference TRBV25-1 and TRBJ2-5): EADIYQTPRYLVIGTGKKITLECSQTMGHDKMYWYQQDPGMELHLIHYSYGVNSTEKGDLSSESTVSRIRTEHFPLTLESARPSHTSQYLCASSGRQGAQETQYFGPGTRLLVL.

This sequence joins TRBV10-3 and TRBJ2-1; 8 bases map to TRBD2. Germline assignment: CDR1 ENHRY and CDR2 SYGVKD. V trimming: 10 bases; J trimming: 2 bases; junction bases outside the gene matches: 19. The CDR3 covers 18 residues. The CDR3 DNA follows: TGTGCCACCGCGCAATCTCCCATAGCGGGGACTACCTACAATGAGCAGTTCTTC. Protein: CATAQSPIAGTTYNEQFF.

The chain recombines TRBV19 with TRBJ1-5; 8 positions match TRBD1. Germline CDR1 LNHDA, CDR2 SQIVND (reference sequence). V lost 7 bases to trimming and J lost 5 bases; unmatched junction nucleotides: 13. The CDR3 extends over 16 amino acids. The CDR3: CASTTSPGGSYQPQHF. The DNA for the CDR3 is TGTGCCAGTACCACCAGCCCAGGGGGCTCTTATCAGCCCCAGCATTTT.

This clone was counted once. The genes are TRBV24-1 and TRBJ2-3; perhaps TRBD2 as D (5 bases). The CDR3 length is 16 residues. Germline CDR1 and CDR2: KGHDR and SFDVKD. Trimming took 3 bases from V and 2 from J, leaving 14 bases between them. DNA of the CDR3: TGTGCCACCAGTGATGACTACACTACCCCCACAGATACGCAGTATTTT. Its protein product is CATSDDYTTPTDTQYF.

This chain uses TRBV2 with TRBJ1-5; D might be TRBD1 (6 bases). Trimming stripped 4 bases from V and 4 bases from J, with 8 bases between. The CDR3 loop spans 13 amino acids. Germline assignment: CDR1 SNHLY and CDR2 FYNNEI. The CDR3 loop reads CASSAQGNQPQHF. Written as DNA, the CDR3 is TGTGCCAGCAGTGCACAGGGAAATCAGCCCCAGCATTTT.

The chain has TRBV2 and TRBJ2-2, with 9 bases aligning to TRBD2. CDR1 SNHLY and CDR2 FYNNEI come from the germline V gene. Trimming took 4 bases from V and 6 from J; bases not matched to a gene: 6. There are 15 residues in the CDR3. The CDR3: CASSARGGFAGELFF. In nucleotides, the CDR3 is TGTGCCAGCAGTGCGCGGGGGGGCTTCGCCGGGGAGCTGTTTTTT.

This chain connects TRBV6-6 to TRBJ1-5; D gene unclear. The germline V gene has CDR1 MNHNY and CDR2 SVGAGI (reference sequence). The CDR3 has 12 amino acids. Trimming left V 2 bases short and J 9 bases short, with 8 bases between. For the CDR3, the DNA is TGTGCCAGCAGTTACGAACTTGGGCCCCAGCATTTT. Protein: CASSYELGPQHF.

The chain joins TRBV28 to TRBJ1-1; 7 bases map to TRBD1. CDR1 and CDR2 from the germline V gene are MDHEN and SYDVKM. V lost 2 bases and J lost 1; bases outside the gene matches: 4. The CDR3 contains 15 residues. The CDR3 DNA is TGTGCCAGCAGTTTAATCCGGACAGGGAACACTGAAGCTTTCTTT. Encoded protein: CASSLIRTGNTEAFF.

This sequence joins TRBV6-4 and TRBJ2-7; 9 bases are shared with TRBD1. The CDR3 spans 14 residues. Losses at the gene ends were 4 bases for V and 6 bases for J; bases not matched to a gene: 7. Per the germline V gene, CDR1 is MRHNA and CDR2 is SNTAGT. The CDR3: CASSVDGQGPEQYF. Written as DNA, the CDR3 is TGTGCCAGCAGTGTCGACGGACAGGGGCCCGAGCAGTACTTC.

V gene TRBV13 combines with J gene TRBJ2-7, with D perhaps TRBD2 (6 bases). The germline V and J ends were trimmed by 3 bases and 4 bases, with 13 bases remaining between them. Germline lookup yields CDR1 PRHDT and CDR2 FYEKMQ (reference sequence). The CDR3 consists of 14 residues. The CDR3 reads CASSLPGLRYEQYV. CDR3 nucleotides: TGTGCCAGCAGCTTGCCGGGACTCCGATACGAGCAGTACGTC.

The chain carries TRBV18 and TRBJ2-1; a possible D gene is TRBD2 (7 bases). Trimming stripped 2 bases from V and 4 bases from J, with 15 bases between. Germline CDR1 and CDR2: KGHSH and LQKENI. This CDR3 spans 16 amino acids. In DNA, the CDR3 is TGTGCCAGCTCACCATGGGAGGGGGACCAATACAATGAGCAGTTCTTC. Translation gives CASSPWEGDQYNEQFF.

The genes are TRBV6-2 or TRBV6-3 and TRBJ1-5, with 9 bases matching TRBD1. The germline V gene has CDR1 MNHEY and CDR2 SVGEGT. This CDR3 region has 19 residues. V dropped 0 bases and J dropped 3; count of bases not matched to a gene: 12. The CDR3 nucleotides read TGTGCCAGCAGTTACTCGATGGGGACAGGGAACACCTACAATCAGCCCCAGCATTTT. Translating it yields CASSYSMGTGNTYNQPQHF.

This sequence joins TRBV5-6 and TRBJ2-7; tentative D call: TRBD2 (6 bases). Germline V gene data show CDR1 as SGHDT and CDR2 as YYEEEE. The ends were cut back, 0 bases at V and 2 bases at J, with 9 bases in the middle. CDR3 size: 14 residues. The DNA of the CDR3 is TGTGCCAGCAGCTTGGGTTCGGGAGCCTACGAGCAGTACGTC. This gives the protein CASSLGSGAYEQYV.

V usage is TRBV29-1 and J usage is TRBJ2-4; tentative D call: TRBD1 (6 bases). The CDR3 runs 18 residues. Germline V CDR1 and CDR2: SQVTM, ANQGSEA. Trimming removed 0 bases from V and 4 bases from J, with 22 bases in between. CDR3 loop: CSVEDLVNGGADKNIQYF. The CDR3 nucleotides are TGCAGCGTTGAAGATCTAGTTAATGGGGGCGCGGATAAAAACATTCAGTACTTC.

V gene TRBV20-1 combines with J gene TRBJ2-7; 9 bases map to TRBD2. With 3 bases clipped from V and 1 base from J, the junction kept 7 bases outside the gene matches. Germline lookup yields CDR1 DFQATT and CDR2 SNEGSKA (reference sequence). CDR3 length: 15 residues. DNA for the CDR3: TGCAGTGCTAGTCTGAGCGGGGGGTCATCCTACGAGCAGTACTTC. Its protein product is CSASLSGGSSYEQYF.

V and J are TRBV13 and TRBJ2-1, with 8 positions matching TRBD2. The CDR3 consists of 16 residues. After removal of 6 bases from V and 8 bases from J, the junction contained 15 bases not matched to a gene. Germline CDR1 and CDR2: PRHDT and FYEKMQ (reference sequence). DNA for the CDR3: TGTGCCAGCAGTTCACCGGGACTAGGGGTCGGGGATGAGCAGTTCTTC. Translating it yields CASSSPGLGVGDEQFF.

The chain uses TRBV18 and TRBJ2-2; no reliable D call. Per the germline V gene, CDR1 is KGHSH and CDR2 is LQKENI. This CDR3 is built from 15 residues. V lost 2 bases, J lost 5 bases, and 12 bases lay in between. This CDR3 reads CASSPMLDATGELFF. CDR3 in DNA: TGTGCCAGCTCACCAATGCTAGATGCGACCGGGGAGCTGTTTTTT. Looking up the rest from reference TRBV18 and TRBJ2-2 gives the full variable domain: NAGVMQNPRHLVRRRGQEARLRCSPMKGHSHVYWYRQLPEEGLKFMVYLQKENIIDESGMPKERFSAEFPKEGPSILRIQQVVRGDSAAYFCASSPMLDATGELFFGEGSRLTVL.

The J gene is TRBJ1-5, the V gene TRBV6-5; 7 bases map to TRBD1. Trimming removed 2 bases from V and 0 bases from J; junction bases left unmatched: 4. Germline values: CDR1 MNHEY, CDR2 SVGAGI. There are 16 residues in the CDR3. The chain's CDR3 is CASSYQTGSSNQPQHF. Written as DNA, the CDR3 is TGTGCCAGCAGTTACCAGACAGGGTCTAGCAATCAGCCCCAGCATTTT.

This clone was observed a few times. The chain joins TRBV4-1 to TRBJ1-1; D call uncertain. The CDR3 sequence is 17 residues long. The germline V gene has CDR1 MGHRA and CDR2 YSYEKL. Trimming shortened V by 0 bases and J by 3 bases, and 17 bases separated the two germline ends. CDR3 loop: CASSQENFPPADTEAFF. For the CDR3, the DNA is TGCGCCAGCAGCCAAGAGAATTTCCCCCCGGCGGACACTGAAGCTTTCTTT.

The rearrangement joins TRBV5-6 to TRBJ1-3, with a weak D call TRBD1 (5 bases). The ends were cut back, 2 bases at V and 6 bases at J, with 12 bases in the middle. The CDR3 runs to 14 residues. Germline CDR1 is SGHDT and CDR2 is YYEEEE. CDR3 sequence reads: CASSLGASENTIYF. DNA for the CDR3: TGTGCCAGCAGCTTAGGGGCATCGGAAAACACCATATATTTT.

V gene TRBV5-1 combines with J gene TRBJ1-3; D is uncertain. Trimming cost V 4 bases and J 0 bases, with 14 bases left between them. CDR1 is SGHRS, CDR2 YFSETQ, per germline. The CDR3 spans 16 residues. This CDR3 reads CASSPVGSPSGNTIYF. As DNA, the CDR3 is TGCGCCAGCAGCCCAGTCGGGTCCCCCTCTGGAAACACCATATATTTT.

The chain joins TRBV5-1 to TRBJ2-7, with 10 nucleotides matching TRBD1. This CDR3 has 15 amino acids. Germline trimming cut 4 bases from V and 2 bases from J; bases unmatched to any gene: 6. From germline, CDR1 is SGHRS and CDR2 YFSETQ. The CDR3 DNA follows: TGCGCCAGCAGCGACCCGGGACAGGGGACCTACGAGCAGTACTTC. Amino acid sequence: CASSDPGQGTYEQYF.

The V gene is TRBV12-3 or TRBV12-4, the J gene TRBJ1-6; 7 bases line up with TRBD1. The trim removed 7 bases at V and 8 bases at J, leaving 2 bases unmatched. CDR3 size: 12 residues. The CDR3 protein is CASNRGDSPLHF. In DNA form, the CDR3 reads TGTGCCAGCAACAGGGGCGATTCACCCCTCCACTTT.

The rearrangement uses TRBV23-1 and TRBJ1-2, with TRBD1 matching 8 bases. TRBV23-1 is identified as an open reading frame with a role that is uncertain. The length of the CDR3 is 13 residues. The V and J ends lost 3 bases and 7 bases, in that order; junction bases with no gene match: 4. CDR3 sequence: CASSQNRGAGYTF. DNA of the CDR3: TGCGCCAGCAGTCAGAACAGGGGGGCTGGCTACACCTTC.